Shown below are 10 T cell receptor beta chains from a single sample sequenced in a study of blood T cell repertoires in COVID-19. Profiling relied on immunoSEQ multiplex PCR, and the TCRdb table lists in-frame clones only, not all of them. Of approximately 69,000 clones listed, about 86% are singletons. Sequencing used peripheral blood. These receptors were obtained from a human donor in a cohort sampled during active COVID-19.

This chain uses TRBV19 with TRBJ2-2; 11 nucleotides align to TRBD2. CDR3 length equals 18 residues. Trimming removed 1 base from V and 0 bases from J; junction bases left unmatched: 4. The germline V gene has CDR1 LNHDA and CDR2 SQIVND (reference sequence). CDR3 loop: CASSIGLAGGTNTGELFF. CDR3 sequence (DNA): TGTGCCAGTAGTATAGGTCTAGCGGGGGGAACGAACACCGGGGAGCTGTTTTTT.

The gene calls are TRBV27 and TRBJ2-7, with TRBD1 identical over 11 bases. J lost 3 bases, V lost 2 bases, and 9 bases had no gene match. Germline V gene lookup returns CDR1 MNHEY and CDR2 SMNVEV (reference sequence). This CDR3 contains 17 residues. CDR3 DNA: TGTGCCAGCAGTTTAAGGACAGGGGGCTCATTTGGCTACGAGCAGTACTTC. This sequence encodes CASSLRTGGSFGYEQYF.

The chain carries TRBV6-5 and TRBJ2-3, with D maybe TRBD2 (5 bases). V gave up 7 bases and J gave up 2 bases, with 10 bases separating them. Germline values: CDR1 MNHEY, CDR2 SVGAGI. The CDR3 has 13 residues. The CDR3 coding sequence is TGTGCCAGCACGAGCGGCTACACAGATACGCAGTATTTT. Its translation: CASTSGYTDTQYF.

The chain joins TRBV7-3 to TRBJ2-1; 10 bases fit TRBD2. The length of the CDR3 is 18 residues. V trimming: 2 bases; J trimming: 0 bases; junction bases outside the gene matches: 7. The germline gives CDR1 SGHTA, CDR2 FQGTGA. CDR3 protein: CASSLGGLALSSYNEQFF. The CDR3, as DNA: TGTGCCAGCAGCTTAGGGGGACTAGCGCTTAGCTCCTACAATGAGCAGTTCTTC.

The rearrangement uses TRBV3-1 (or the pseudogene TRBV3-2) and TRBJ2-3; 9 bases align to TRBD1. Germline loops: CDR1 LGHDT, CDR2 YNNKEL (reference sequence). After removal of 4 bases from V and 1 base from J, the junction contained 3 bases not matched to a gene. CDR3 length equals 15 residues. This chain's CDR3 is CASSPRDRGTDTQYF. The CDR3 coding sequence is TGTGCCAGCAGCCCCCGGGACAGGGGCACAGATACGCAGTATTTT.

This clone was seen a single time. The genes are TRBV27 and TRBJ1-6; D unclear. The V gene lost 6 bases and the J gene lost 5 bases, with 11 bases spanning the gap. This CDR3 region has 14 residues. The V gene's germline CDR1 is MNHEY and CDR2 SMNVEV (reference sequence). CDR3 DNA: TGTGCCAGCAGCCCTTATTCCGATAATTCACCCCTCCACTTT. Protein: CASSPYSDNSPLHF.

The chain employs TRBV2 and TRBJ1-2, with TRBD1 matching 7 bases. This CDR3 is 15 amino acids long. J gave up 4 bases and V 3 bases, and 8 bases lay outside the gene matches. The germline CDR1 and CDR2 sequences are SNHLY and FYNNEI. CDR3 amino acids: CASSDPLTGSYGYTF. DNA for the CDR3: TGTGCCAGCAGTGACCCCCTGACAGGGTCCTATGGCTACACCTTC.

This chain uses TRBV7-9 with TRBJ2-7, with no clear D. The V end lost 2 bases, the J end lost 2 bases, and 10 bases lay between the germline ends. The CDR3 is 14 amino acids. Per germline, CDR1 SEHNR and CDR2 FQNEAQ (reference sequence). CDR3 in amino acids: CASSLSAPPYEQYF. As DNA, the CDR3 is TGTGCCAGCAGCTTAAGCGCACCACCCTACGAGCAGTACTTC. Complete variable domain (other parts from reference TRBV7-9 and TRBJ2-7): DTGVSQNPRHKITKRGQNVTFRCDPISEHNRLYWYRQTLGQGPEFLTYFQNEAQLEKSRLLSDRFSAERPKGSFSTLEIQRTEQGDSAMYLCASSLSAPPYEQYFGPGTRLTVT.

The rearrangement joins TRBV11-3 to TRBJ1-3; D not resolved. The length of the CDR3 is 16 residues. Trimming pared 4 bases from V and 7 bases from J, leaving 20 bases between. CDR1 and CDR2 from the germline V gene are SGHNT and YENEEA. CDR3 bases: TGTGCCAGCAGCTACCGTCCCGGGAAAGTTAGGAACACCATATATTTT. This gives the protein CASSYRPGKVRNTIYF.

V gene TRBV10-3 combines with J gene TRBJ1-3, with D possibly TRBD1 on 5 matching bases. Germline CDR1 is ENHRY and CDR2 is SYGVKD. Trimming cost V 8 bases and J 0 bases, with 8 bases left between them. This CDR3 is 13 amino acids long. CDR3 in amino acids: CAIYQGSGNTIYF. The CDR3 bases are TGTGCCATCTACCAGGGCTCTGGAAACACCATATATTTT.